The entry that follows covers one T cell receptor beta chain sequence. This record belongs to a study of T cell responses to AZD1222 COVID-19 vaccine. This CDR3 has 12 amino acids. Trimming shortened V by 5 bases and J by 5 bases, and 10 bases separated the two germline ends. Germline lookup yields CDR1 MNHEY and CDR2 SVGEGT. The table came from immunoSEQ multiplex PCR; TCRdb's copy has only in-frame clones and leaves some out. Of around 140,000 clones in the sample, about 92% were seen once. The source was peripheral blood, collected on day 0 of AZD1222 vaccination. This rearrangement joins TRBV6-2 or TRBV6-3 to TRBJ2-7; tentatively, D is TRBD1 or TRBD2 (5 bases each). This receptor was identified in an adult in good health. CDR3 DNA sequence: TGTGCCAGCAGTACCCGGGGCGACGAGCAGTACTTC. As protein: CASSTRGDEQYF.